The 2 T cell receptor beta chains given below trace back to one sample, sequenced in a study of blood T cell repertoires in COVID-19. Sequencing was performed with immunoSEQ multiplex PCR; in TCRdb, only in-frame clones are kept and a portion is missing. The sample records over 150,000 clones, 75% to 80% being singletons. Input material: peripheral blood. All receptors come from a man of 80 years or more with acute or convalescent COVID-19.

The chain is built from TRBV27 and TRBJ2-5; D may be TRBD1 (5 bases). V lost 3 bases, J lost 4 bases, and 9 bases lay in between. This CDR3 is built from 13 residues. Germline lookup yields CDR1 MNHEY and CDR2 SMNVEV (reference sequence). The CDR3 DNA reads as TGTGCCAGCAGTTTCGTCCAGGGAGAGACCCAGTACTTC. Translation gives CASSFVQGETQYF.

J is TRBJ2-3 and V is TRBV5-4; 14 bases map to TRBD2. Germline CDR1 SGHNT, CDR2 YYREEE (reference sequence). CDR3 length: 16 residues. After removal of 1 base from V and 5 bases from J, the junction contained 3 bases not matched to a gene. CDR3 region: CASSLRLAGGQDTQYF. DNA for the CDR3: TGTGCCAGCAGCTTGAGACTAGCGGGGGGGCAAGATACGCAGTATTTT. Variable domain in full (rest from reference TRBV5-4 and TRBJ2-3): ETGVTQSPTHLIKTRGQQVTLRCSSQSGHNTVSWYQQALGQGPQFIFQYYREEENGRGNFPPRFSGLQFPNYSSELNVNALELDDSALYLCASSLRLAGGQDTQYFGPGTRLTVL.